Below, 9 T cell receptor beta chains from the same sample are listed, as sequenced in a study of Ad26.COV2.S vaccination and SARS-CoV-2 variants. Profiled with immunoSEQ multiplex PCR; TCRdb holds only in-frame clones, not every one. The sample lists 440,000 or so clones, less than 95% occurring once. Treatment described: 15 to 20 received Ad26.COV2.S at low or high dose, single or two shots; roughly five received placebo; per-sample allocation not given. Sampling happened 63 days after the first vaccine or placebo injection. This specimen consisted of peripheral blood, obtained in a trial of Ad26.COV2.S vaccine versus placebo. The origin of the receptors is a person aged 18-60 years who received the Ad26.COV2.S COVID-19 vaccine or a placebo.

The gene calls are TRBV28 and TRBJ1-5; D uncertain. The germline gives CDR1 MDHEN, CDR2 SYDVKM. The CDR3 is 15 amino acids. Trimming removed 6 bases at V and 2 bases at J, with 14 bases between. CDR3 nucleotide sequence: TGTGCCAGCAGCCCTCCCGGTGGTGGCAATCAGCCCCAGCATTTT. This codes for CASSPPGGGNQPQHF.

The V and J genes are TRBV7-3 and TRBJ2-3; perhaps TRBD1 as D (6 bases). Germline V gene data show CDR1 as SGHTA and CDR2 as FQGTGA. Trimming stripped 11 bases from V and 2 bases from J, with 20 bases between. This CDR3 has 15 residues. CDR3 sequence: CASAWGQGITDTQYF. Written as DNA, the CDR3 is TGTGCCTCCGCTTGGGGGCAGGGAATCACAGATACGCAGTATTTT. The full variable domain, in which reference TRBV7-3 and TRBJ2-3 provide the parts outside the CDR3, is GAGVSQTPSNKVTEKGKYVELRCDPISGHTALYWYRQSLGQGPEFLIYFQGTGAADDSGLPNDRFFAVRPEGSVSTLKIQRTERGDSAVYLCASAWGQGITDTQYFGPGTRLTVL.

The CDR3 sequence is CASSAGWGLAKNIQYF. As DNA, the CDR3 is TGTGCCAGCAGCGCAGGCTGGGGGCTAGCCAAAAACATTCAGTACTTC. V is TRBV9 and J is TRBJ2-4; the D gene is possibly TRBD1 (6 bases). The CDR3 has 16 residues. CDR1 and CDR2 from the germline V gene are SGDLS and YYNGEE. Trimming removed 3 bases from V and 0 bases from J, with 13 bases in between.

V usage is TRBV29-1 and J usage is TRBJ2-5; the D is unclear. The CDR3 spans 12 residues. V lost 4 bases, J lost 0 bases, and 6 bases lay in between. In germline, CDR1 is SQVTM, CDR2 ANQGSEA. The DNA of the CDR3 is TGCAGCGTTGGAGGACACCAAGAGACCCAGTACTTC. This encodes CSVGGHQETQYF.

The chain employs TRBV7-3 and TRBJ2-7; D is unclear. This CDR3 contains 13 residues. The V gene's germline CDR1 is SGHTA and CDR2 FQGTGA. V was clipped by 5 bases and J by 7 bases, with 15 bases between them. The CDR3, as DNA: TGTGCCAGCAGCCCAACGCGAGCGTCAGAGCAGTACTTC. Its translation is CASSPTRASEQYF.

The V and J genes are TRBV27 and TRBJ2-1; 7 bases are a match to TRBD2. With 1 base clipped from V and 7 bases from J, the junction kept 4 bases outside the gene matches. Germline V gives CDR1 MNHEY, CDR2 SMNVEV (reference sequence). This CDR3 is built from 14 residues. The CDR3 loop reads CASSLYVGGNEQFF. The CDR3 region has the DNA TGTGCCAGCAGTTTATACGTGGGGGGGAATGAGCAGTTCTTC.

This rearrangement joins TRBV5-1 to TRBJ2-1, with TRBD2 identical over 11 bases. CDR3 length: 15 amino acids. With 4 bases clipped from V and 8 bases from J, the junction kept 8 bases outside the gene matches. In germline, CDR1 is SGHRS, CDR2 YFSETQ. DNA of the CDR3: TGCGCCAGCAGCAAAACTAGCGGGAGATTCGATGAGCAGTTCTTC. This translates into CASSKTSGRFDEQFF.

Ten or more counts support this clone. V gene TRBV6-1 combines with J gene TRBJ2-6; 8 bases are a match to TRBD1. V lost 3 bases, J lost 1 base, and 2 bases stayed unmatched. The CDR3 extends over 16 amino acids. From germline, CDR1 is MNHNS and CDR2 SASEGT. CDR3 sequence reads: CASSETGASGANVLTF. The CDR3 bases are TGTGCCAGCAGTGAGACAGGGGCTTCTGGGGCCAACGTCCTGACTTTC.

V is TRBV7-8 and J is TRBJ2-1; TRBD2 is a possible D gene (6 bases). Trimming shortened V by 0 bases and J by 4 bases, and 16 bases separated the two germline ends. CDR3 size: 17 residues. Germline V lookup: CDR1 SGHVS, CDR2 FQNEAQ. CDR3 bases: TGTGCCAGCAGCTTAGCCCGAGGGGCGGGGCCTTACAATGAGCAGTTCTTC. It specifies CASSLARGAGPYNEQFF. The full variable domain, with the rest looked up from reference TRBV7-8 and TRBJ2-1, is GAGVSQSPRYKVAKRGQDVALRCDPISGHVSLFWYQQALGQGPEFLTYFQNEAQLDKSGLPSDRFFAERPEGSVSTLKIQRTQQEDSAVYLCASSLARGAGPYNEQFFGPGTRLTVL.